This TCR beta chain was sequenced in a study of T cell repertoires in cytomegalovirus infection. Study details: CMV epitopes used comprised recently identified HLA-C-restricted ones and well-studied HLA-B-restricted ones. Indications of both CMV infection and matching HLA type were provided by public TCR beta signatures. Study observations and caveats: HLA-C-restricted CMV clonotypes gave the most frequent clonotype in two of eight donors. Identification of carriers of CMV plus the relevant HLA was achieved through cumulative public TCR beta family frequency.

Germline V lookup: CDR1 MNHNY, CDR2 SVGAGI (reference sequence). V lost 6 bases, J lost 2 bases, and 11 bases lay in between. This CDR3 region has 14 residues. TCRdb independently ran MiXCR on the reads; one entry per CDR3 protein. This sample has 450,000 to 650,000 distinct CDR3 sequences; almost 40% occur once, and the top ten carry 48%. On this clonotype itself: Antigen: not known.

This chain uses TRBV6-6 with TRBJ2-1, with no clear D. The sequencing used cultured PBMCs, collected from culture after CMV antigen stimulation. The receptor was derived from a human donor in good health (CMV status not recorded). Some clones in this sample may be carry-over from other donors' samples. The CDR3 coding sequence is TGTGCCAGCAGGAAAAGGGCGCCCTACAATGAGCAGTTCTTC. As protein: CASRKRAPYNEQFF.